A single sample is the source of the 3 T cell receptor beta chains below, sequenced in a study of cytomegalovirus exposure and HLA in healthy donors. In the PCR, 60 Vbeta and 13 Jbeta primers were used. Produced via immunoSEQ multiplex PCR; TCRdb's table is partial and in-frame only. The table lists tens of thousands of clones. Sequencing used PBMCs. These receptors were taken from an older woman in good health and CMV-seronegative.

The chain couples TRBV7-9 to TRBJ1-3, with 7 bases aligning to TRBD1. Germline V lookup: CDR1 SEHNR, CDR2 FQNEAQ (reference sequence). The CDR3 length is 12 residues. V lost 4 bases, J lost 12 bases, and 6 bases stayed unmatched. The CDR3 nucleotides are TGTGCCAGCAGCTCCCCCAGGGGGGACATATATTTT. Residues: CASSSPRGDIYF.

The V and J genes are TRBV14 and TRBJ2-3, with D perhaps matching TRBD1 (5 bases). Deletions cut 4 bases from V and 0 bases from J, with 14 bases between. This CDR3 has 16 amino acids. The germline V gene has CDR1 SGHDN and CDR2 FVKESK. CDR3 in DNA: TGTGCCAGCAGCCTCTGGGGCGGAACTAGCACAGATACGCAGTATTTT. This codes for CASSLWGGTSTDTQYF.

This CDR3 is CSARGGGSYGYTF. The DNA for the CDR3 is TGCAGCGCCAGAGGGGGGGGTTCCTATGGCTACACCTTC. The chain recombines TRBV29-1 with TRBJ1-2; maybe TRBD1 (6 bases). With 7 bases removed from V and 4 bases from J, the gap between germline ends came to 16 bases. Germline V gene lookup returns CDR1 SQVTM and CDR2 ANQGSEA. The length of the CDR3 is 13 residues. Using reference TRBV29-1 and TRBJ1-2 for the parts outside the CDR3, the full variable domain is SAVISQKPSRDICQRGTSLTIQCQVDSQVTMMFWYRQQPGQSLTLIATANQGSEATYESGFVIDKFPISRPNLTFSTLTVSNMSPEDSSIYLCSARGGGSYGYTFGSGTRLTVV.